This T cell receptor (beta chain) was recovered during a study of patients and donors after allogeneic stem cell transplantation. TCRdb analysed the RT-PCR reads with MiXCR anew, one entry per CDR3 protein. The sample holds approximately 220,000 distinct CDR3 sequences; roughly 38% are singletons and the top ten take 9.5% to 13%. Sequences were obtained from blood, either unsorted or a sorted T cell fraction (not recorded which). This TCR was sampled from a human donor who was either an allogeneic HSCT recipient or a stem cell or donor lymphocyte infusion donor (not recorded which). It is not recorded whose cells these are; they may come from a transplant donor.

The CDR3 reads CASSQAGTGHYEQYF. The CDR3 DNA follows: TGTGCCAGCAGCCAAGCCGGGACAGGGCACTACGAGCAGTACTTC. The chain couples TRBV4-2 to TRBJ2-7; TRBD1 matches 9 bases. With V trimmed by 1 base and J by 3 bases, 4 bases remained unmatched. CDR1 and CDR2 from the germline V gene are LGHNA and YNFKEQ. The length of the CDR3 is 15 residues.